This is a list of T cell receptor beta chains from one sample in a study of blood T cell repertoires in COVID-19. This table comes from immunoSEQ multiplex PCR, and its TCRdb copy is limited to in-frame clones, with some not included. The profile shows 150,000 to 200,000 clones, about four fifths of them singletons. The sequenced sample consisted of peripheral blood. All receptors come from a woman at least 80 years old with COVID-19, enrolled during active disease. Each CDR3 is given with its conserved first and last residue. D genes are given only for firm matches. For some rows the clone size is stated as once, few or many, or as a class when expanded; others skip it.

.	TRBV18	TRBJ1-5	15	.	TGTGCCAGCTCACCAGCGGGCGGTAGCAATCAGCCCCAGCATTTT	CASSPAGGSNQPQHF
.	TRBV6-4	TRBJ2-2	14	.	TGTGCCAGCAGTGGGGAGGTGGCCACCGGGGAGCTGTTTTTT	CASSGEVATGELFF
.	TRBV10-3	TRBJ2-1	12	.	TGTGCCACAACCGGGACCTACAATGAGCAGTTCTTC	CATTGTYNEQFF
.	TRBV10-3	TRBJ2-5	15	.	TGTGCCATCAGTGAGTCGAACAGGTACCAAGAGACCCAGTACTTC	CAISESNRYQETQYF
TRBD2	TRBV27	TRBJ2-5	14	few	TGTGCCAGCAGTTTTGGTCAGCGGGAGGGGACCCAGTACTTC	CASSFGQREGTQYF
.	TRBV5-1	TRBJ2-3	14	few	TGCGCCAGCAGAGGCGGGTCTAGCACAGATACGCAGTATTTT	CASRGGSSTDTQYF
TRBD1	TRBV28	TRBJ2-2	16	.	TGTGCCAGCAGTTTATCCCAGGGGGCTTTGATCGGGGAGCTGTTTTTT	CASSLSQGALIGELFF
TRBD1	TRBV5-5	TRBJ2-7	14	.	TGTGCCAGCAGCTTGGATGACAGGGTCCACGAGCAGTACTTC	CASSLDDRVHEQYF
.	TRBV7-3	TRBJ1-1	18	once	TGTGCCAGCAGCTTCCCCCAACTTCGGACTAATAGGAACACTGAAGCTTTCTTT	CASSFPQLRTNRNTEAFF
TRBD2	TRBV27	TRBJ2-7	13	.	TGTGCCAGCTGTAAACGGGGGGGCTACGAGCAGTACTTC	CASCKRGGYEQYF
TRBD1	TRBV7-3	TRBJ2-1	14	.	TGTGCCAGCAGCTCGTGGACAGGGGACAATGAGCAGTTCTTC	CASSSWTGDNEQFF
.	TRBV5-4	TRBJ1-1	15	few	TGTGCCAGCAGCGGCCGGCAGGGCGCGAACACTGAAGCTTTCTTT	CASSGRQGANTEAFF
.	TRBV11-2	TRBJ2-1	15	.	TGTGCCAGCAGCTCACTCCACCCCAGGGTGCATGAGCAGTTCTTC	CASSSLHPRVHEQFF
.	TRBV4-1	TRBJ2-7	15	few	TGCGCCAGCAGCCCATTATCAGGGTACTCCTACGAGCAGTACTTC	CASSPLSGYSYEQYF
.	TRBV19	TRBJ1-5	14	once	TGTGCCAGTCCCTCCCCCGGGTGGTCTCAGCCCCAGCATTTT	CASPSPGWSQPQHF
.	TRBV18	TRBJ2-3	14	once	TGTGCCAGCTCACCACTGGACTCCACAGATACGCAGTATTTT	CASSPLDSTDTQYF
.	TRBV30	TRBJ1-2	15	.	TGTGCCTGGAGGTTGTCTCTTTCAGCTAACTATGGCTACACCTTC	CAWRLSLSANYGYTF
.	TRBV6-1	TRBJ1-3	16	.	TGTGCCAGCAGTGAAGAGGGGGGGGCCTCTTGGGCCACCATATATTTT	CASSEEGGASWATIYF
TRBD2	TRBV19	TRBJ2-1	17	.	TGTGCCAGTAGTGGCGGGACACTGGGACTAGCCTACAATGAGCAGTTCTTC	CASSGGTLGLAYNEQFF
.	TRBV9	TRBJ1-1	15	.	TGTGCCAGCAGCGAGGGAGAGGGCCTCAGAGCTGAAGCTTTCTTT	CASSEGEGLRAEAFF
.	TRBV7-2	TRBJ1-4	15	.	TGTGCCAGCAGCTTATGGGCGGGTACTAATGAAAAACTGTTTTTT	CASSLWAGTNEKLFF